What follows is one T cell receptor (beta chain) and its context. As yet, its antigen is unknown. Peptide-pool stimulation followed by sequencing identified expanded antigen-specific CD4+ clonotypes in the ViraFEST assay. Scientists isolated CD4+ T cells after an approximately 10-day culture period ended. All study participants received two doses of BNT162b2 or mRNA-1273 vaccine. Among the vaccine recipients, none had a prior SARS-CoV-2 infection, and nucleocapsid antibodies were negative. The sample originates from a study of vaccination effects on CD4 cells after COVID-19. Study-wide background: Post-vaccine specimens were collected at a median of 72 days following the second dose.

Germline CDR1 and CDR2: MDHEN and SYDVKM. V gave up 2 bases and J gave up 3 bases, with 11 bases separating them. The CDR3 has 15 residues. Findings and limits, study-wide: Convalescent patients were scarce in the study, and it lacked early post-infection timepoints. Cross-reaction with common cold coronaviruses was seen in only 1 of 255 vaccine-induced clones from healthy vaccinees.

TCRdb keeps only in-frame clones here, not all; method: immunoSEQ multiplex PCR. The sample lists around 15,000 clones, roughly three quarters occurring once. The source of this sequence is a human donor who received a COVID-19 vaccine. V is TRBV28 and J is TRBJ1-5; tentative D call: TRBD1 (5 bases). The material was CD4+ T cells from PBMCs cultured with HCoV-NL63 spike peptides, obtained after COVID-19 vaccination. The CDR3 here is CASSLPAGFNQPQHF. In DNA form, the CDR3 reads TGTGCCAGCAGTTTACCAGCAGGGTTCAATCAGCCCCAGCATTTT.